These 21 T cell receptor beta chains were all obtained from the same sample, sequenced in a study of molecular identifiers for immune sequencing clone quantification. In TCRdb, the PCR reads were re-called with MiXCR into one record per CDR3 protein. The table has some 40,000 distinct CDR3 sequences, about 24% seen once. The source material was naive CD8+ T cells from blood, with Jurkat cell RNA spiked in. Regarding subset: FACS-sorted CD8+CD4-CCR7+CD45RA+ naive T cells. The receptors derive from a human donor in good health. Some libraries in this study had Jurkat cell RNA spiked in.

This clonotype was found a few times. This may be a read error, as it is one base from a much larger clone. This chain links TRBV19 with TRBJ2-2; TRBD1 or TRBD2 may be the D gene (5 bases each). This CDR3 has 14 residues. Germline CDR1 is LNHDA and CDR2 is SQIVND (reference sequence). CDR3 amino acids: CATEAGDGAGELCF. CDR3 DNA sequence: TGTGCCACAGAGGCCGGGGACGGGGCCGGGGAGCTGTGTTTT.

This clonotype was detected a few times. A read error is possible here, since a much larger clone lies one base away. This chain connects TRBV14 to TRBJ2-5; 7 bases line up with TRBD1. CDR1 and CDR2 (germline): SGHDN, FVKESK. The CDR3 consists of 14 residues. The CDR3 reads CASSNRDRQEPQYF. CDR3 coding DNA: TGTGCCAGCAGCAACCGGGACAGACAAGAGCCCCAGTACTTC.

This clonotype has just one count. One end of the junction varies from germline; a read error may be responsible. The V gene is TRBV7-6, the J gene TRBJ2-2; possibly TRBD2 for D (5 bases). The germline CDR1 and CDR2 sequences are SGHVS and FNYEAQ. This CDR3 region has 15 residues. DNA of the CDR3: TGTGCCAGCAGTTTAGCGCCGGAGTACAACGGGGAGCTGTTTTTT. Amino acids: CASSLAPEYNGELFF.

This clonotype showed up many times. The CDR3 is CSARKYRDVMNTEAFF. The CDR3 DNA is TGCAGTGCTAGAAAATACAGGGACGTAATGAACACTGAAGCTTTCTTT. The chain joins TRBV20-1 to TRBJ1-1; D perhaps matches TRBD1 (6 bases). Germline V CDR1 and CDR2: DFQATT, SNEGSKA (reference sequence). The CDR3 sequence is 16 residues long. Trimming shortened V by 2 bases and J by 0 bases, and 16 bases separated the two germline ends.

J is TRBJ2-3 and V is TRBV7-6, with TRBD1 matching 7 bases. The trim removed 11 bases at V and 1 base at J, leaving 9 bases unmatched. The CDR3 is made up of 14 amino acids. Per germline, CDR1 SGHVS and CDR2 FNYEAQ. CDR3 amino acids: CACGFTGGTDTQYF. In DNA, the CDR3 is TGTGCCTGCGGCTTCACAGGGGGCACAGATACGCAGTATTTT.

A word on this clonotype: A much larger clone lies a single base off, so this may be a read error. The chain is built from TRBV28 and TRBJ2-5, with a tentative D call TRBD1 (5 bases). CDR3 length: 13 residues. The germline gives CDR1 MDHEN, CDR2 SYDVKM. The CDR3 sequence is CASSRQIQGTQYF. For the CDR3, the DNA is TGTGCCAGCAGTCGACAGATCCAAGGGACCCAGTACTTC. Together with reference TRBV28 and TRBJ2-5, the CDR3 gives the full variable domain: DVKVTQSSRYLVKRTGEKVFLECVQDMDHENMFWYRQDPGLGLRLIYFSYDVKMKEKGDIPEGYSVSREKKERFSLILESASTNQTSMYLCASSRQIQGTQYFGPGTRLLVL.

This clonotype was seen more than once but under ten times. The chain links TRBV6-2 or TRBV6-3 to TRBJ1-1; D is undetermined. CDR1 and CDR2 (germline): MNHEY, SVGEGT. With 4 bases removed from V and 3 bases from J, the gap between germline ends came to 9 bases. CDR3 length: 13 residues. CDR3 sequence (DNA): TGTGCCAGCAGTTTGATGAGGGACACTGAAGCTTTCTTT. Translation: CASSLMRDTEAFF.

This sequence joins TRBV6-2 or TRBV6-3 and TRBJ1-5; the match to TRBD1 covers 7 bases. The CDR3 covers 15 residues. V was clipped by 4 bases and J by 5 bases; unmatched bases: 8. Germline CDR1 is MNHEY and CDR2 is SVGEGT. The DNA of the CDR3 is TGTGCCAGCAGTTTACGGGACAGCCCCTATCAGCCCCAGCATTTT. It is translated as CASSLRDSPYQPQHF.

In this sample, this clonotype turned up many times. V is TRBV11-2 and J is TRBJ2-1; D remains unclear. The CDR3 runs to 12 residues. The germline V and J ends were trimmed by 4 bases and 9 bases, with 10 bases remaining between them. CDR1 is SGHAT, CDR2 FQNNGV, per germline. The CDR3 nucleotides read TGTGCCAGCAGCTCCGAAACCGGTGAGCAGTTCTTC. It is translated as CASSSETGEQFF.

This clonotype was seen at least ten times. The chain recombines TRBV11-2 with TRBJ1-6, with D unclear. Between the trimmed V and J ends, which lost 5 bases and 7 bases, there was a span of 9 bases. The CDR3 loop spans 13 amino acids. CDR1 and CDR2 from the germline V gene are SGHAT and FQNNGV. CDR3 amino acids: CASSIVINSPLHF. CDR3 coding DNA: TGTGCCAGCAGCATAGTGATCAATTCACCCCTCCACTTT.

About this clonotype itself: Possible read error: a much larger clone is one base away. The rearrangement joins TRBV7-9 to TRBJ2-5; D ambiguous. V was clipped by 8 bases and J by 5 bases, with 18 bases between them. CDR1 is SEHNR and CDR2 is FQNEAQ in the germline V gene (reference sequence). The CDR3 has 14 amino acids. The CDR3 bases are TGTGCCAGCGGCGACCGGTCTCCTCGGGAGACCCAGTACTTC. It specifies CASGDRSPRETQYF.

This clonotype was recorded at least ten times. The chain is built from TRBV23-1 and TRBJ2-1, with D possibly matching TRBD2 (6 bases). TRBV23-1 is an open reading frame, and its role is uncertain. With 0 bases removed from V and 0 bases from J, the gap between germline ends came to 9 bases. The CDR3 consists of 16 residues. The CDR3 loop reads CASSQSDYSSYNEQFF. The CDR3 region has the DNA TGCGCCAGCAGTCAATCGGACTACAGCTCCTACAATGAGCAGTTCTTC.

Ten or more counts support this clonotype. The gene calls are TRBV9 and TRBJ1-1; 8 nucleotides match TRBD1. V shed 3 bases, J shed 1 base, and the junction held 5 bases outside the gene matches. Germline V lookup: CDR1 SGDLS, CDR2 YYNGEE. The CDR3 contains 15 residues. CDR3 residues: CASSARQGPNTEAFF. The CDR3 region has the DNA TGTGCCAGCAGCGCCAGACAGGGGCCGAACACTGAAGCTTTCTTT.

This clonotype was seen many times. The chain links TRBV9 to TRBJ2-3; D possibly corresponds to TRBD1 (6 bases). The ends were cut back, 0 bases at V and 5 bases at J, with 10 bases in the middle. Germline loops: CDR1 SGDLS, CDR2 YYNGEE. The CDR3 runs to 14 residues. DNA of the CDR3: TGTGCCAGCAGCGTAGTGGACAGCCAAGATACGCAGTATTTT. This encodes CASSVVDSQDTQYF.

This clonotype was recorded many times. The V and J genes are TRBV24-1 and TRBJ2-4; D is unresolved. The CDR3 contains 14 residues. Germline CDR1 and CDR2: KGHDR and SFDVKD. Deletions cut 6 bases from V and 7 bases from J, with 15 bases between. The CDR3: CATSPRAPQNIQYF. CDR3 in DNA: TGTGCCACCAGTCCACGGGCCCCCCAGAACATTCAGTACTTC.

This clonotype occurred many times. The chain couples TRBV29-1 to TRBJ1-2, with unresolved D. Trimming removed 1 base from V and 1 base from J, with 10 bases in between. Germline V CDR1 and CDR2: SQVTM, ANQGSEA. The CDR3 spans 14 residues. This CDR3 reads CSVEGLNHNYGYTF. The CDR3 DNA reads TGCAGCGTTGAAGGGCTAAATCATAACTATGGCTACACCTTC.

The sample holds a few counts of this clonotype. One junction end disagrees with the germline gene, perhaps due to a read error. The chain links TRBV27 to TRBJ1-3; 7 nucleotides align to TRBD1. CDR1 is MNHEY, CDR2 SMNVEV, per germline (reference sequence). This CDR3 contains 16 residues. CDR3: CASSPLDRAVGNTIFF. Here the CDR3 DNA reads TGTGCCAGCAGTCCTCTTGACAGGGCGGTTGGAAACACCATATTTTTT.

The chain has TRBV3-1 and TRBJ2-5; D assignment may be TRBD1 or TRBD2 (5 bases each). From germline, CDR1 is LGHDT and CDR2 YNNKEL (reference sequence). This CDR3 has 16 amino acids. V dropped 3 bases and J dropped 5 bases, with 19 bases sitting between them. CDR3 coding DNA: TGTGCCAGCAGCCACGCCTCCGGGACCCTACAGGAGACCCAGTACTTC. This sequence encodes CASSHASGTLQETQYF.

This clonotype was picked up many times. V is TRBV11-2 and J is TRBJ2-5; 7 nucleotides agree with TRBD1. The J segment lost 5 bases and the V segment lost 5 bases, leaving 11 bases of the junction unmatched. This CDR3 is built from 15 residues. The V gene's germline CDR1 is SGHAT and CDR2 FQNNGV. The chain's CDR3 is CASSPAWDSSETQYF. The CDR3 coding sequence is TGTGCCAGCAGCCCGGCTTGGGACAGTTCGGAGACCCAGTACTTC.

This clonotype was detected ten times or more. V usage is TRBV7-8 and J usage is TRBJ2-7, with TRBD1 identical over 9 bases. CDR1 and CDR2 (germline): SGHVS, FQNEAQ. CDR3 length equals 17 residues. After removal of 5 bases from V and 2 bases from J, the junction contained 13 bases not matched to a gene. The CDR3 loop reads CASSPTDRGLWPYEQYF. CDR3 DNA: TGTGCCAGCAGCCCGACGGACAGGGGTTTGTGGCCCTACGAGCAGTACTTC.

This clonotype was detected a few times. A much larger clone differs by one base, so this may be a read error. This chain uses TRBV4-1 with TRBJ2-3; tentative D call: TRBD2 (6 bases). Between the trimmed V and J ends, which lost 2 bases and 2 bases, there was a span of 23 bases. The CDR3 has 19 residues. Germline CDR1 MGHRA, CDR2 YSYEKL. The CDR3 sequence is CASSQRTPPGLSTTDTQYF. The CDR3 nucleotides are TGCGCCAGCAGCCAACGAACCCCCCCGGGACTCTCTACCACAGATACGCAGTATTTT.